The 23 T cell receptor beta chains below were found in one sample sequenced in a study of blood T cell repertoires in COVID-19. The repertoire was sequenced with immunoSEQ multiplex PCR; TCRdb's copy has only in-frame clones and lacks some. The repertoire holds 120,000 to 150,000 clones, around 84% seen once, with approximately 13% in the top ten. Sequenced input: peripheral blood. These receptors originate from a man aged 60 to 69 with active or convalescent COVID-19.

The V gene is TRBV2, the J gene TRBJ2-5; possible D gene TRBD1, 5 bases. Germline assignment: CDR1 SNHLY and CDR2 FYNNEI. The ends were cut back, 3 bases at V and 4 bases at J, with 6 bases in the middle. The CDR3 spans 12 residues. CDR3 nucleotide sequence: TGTGCCAGCAGTGACAGGGCAGAGACCCAGTACTTC. Encoded protein: CASSDRAETQYF.

This clone has only one observation. The V and J genes are TRBV5-1 and TRBJ1-1, with unresolved D. Germline CDR1 reads SGHRS; CDR2 reads YFSETQ. Between the trimmed V and J ends, which lost 0 bases and 1 base, there was a span of 4 bases. The length of the CDR3 is 13 residues. The CDR3 sequence is CASSLVRNTEAFF. In DNA form, the CDR3 reads TGCGCCAGCAGCTTGGTGAGGAACACTGAAGCTTTCTTT.

The gene calls are TRBV4-1 and TRBJ1-4; D not resolved. The CDR3 is 16 amino acids. In germline, CDR1 is MGHRA, CDR2 YSYEKL. With 0 bases removed from V and 7 bases from J, the gap between germline ends came to 15 bases. The DNA of the CDR3 is TGCGCCAGCAGCCAAGAGTACGTCCAAGGCGGTGAAAAACTGTTTTTT. Protein sequence: CASSQEYVQGGEKLFF.

The CDR3: CASNRLAGYNEQFF. DNA of the CDR3: TGTGCCAGCAACAGACTAGCGGGATACAATGAGCAGTTCTTC. V and J are TRBV9 and TRBJ2-1, with TRBD2 matching 11 bases. Germline V CDR1 and CDR2: SGDLS, YYNGEE. Losses at the gene ends were 6 bases for V and 4 bases for J; bases not matched to a gene: 3. This CDR3 is 14 amino acids long. Together with reference TRBV9 and TRBJ2-1, the CDR3 gives the full variable domain: DSGVTQTPKHLITATGQRVTLRCSPRSGDLSVYWYQQSLDQGLQFLIQYYNGEERAKGNILERFSAQQFPDLHSELNLSSLELGDSALYFCASNRLAGYNEQFFGPGTRLTVL.

The V and J genes are TRBV24-1 and TRBJ2-3; TRBD2 matches at 9 bases. V was clipped by 4 bases and J by 4 bases; unmatched bases: 5. CDR1 is KGHDR and CDR2 is SFDVKD in the germline V gene. CDR3 size: 15 residues. Written as DNA, the CDR3 is TGTGCCACCAGTGAACTAGCGGGCTCCGCAGATACGCAGTATTTT. Translating it yields CATSELAGSADTQYF.

This clone was seen only a few times. V usage is TRBV7-9 and J usage is TRBJ1-4, with D unclear. V lost 8 bases to trimming and J lost 5 bases, with 9 bases between them. The CDR3 covers 12 residues. Germline CDR1 is SEHNR and CDR2 is FQNEAQ (reference sequence). CDR3 region: CASVQVNEKLFF. The DNA of the CDR3 is TGTGCCAGCGTCCAGGTGAATGAAAAACTGTTTTTT.

This clone was recorded once. The chain combines TRBV28 with TRBJ2-7; D is uncertain. The V gene lost 6 bases and the J gene lost 2 bases, with 8 bases spanning the gap. Germline CDR1 and CDR2: MDHEN and SYDVKM. The length of the CDR3 is 12 residues. This CDR3 is CASRQRAYEQYF. DNA for the CDR3: TGTGCCAGCAGGCAACGGGCCTACGAGCAGTACTTC. The full variable domain, with the rest looked up from reference TRBV28 and TRBJ2-7, is DVKVTQSSRYLVKRTGEKVFLECVQDMDHENMFWYRQDPGLGLRLIYFSYDVKMKEKGDIPEGYSVSREKKERFSLILESASTNQTSMYLCASRQRAYEQYFGPGTRLTVT.

This chain joins TRBV19 and TRBJ2-5; D may be TRBD1 (6 bases). V dropped 7 bases and J dropped 2 bases, with 14 bases sitting between them. Germline CDR1 LNHDA, CDR2 SQIVND (reference sequence). This CDR3 spans 14 amino acids. The CDR3: CASNQGRSQETQYF. The CDR3 DNA reads as TGTGCCAGTAACCAGGGGCGGTCACAAGAGACCCAGTACTTC.

This chain joins TRBV5-4 and TRBJ1-2, with unresolved D. The CDR3 totals 14 residues. V was pared by 4 bases and J by 3 bases, with 13 bases between. Germline lookup yields CDR1 SGHNT and CDR2 YYREEE (reference sequence). The CDR3 region is CASSPWAVHYGYTF. The CDR3 DNA is TGTGCCAGCAGCCCTTGGGCAGTGCACTATGGCTACACCTTC.

V and J are TRBV19 and TRBJ2-1, with 10 bases matching TRBD2. Germline V gene sequence: CDR1 LNHDA, CDR2 SQIVND (reference sequence). The J segment lost 7 bases and the V segment lost 6 bases, leaving 6 bases of the junction unmatched. The CDR3 totals 14 residues. The CDR3 nucleotides are TGTGCCAGTAGGGAGCGGGAGGGTTGGAATGAGCAGTTCTTC. Protein sequence: CASREREGWNEQFF.

Written as DNA, the CDR3 is TGTGCCAGCAGTCCCCTGGCAGGGGGCCTCTACGAGCAGTACTTC. Translation: CASSPLAGGLYEQYF. V and J are TRBV28 and TRBJ2-7; 8 nucleotides agree with TRBD1. Trimming at V came to 5 bases and at J to 3 bases, leaving 9 bases not matched to a gene. There are 15 residues in the CDR3. CDR1 and CDR2 from the germline V gene are MDHEN and SYDVKM.

The chain couples TRBV6-6 to TRBJ2-1, with D uncertain. The CDR3 has 13 amino acids. CDR1 is MNHNY and CDR2 is SVGAGI in the germline V gene (reference sequence). Trimming removed 9 bases at V and 5 bases at J, with 14 bases between. The CDR3 loop is CASTEPSNNEQFF. The CDR3 DNA sequence: TGTGCCAGTACGGAGCCCTCTAACAATGAGCAGTTCTTC.

The genes are TRBV14 and TRBJ2-1; possibly TRBD2 for D (6 bases). Germline V CDR1 and CDR2: SGHDN, FVKESK. V lost 8 bases, J lost 0 bases, and 11 bases lay in between. This CDR3 spans 14 amino acids. CDR3 protein: CASVSSVSYNEQFF. The CDR3 DNA reads TGTGCCAGCGTCTCTAGCGTCTCCTACAATGAGCAGTTCTTC.

This clone was observed a handful of times. The chain recombines TRBV27 with TRBJ1-1; possibly TRBD1 for D (5 bases). The V gene lost 4 bases and the J gene lost 3 bases, with 9 bases spanning the gap. This CDR3 contains 13 residues. Germline-derived CDR1 and CDR2 are MNHEY and SMNVEV (reference sequence). Written as DNA, the CDR3 is TGTGCCAGCAGTTCTGGGGACTACACTGAAGCTTTCTTT. It translates to CASSSGDYTEAFF.

A single count supports this clone. The V gene is TRBV7-3, the J gene TRBJ2-1, with TRBD2 matching 12 bases. The V gene's germline CDR1 is SGHTA and CDR2 FQGTGA. The CDR3 consists of 17 residues. V was pared by 2 bases and J by 6 bases, with 8 bases of the junction left unmatched. The CDR3 here is CASSLEGLAGPPNEQFF. The CDR3 DNA follows: TGTGCCAGCAGCTTAGAAGGACTAGCGGGGCCGCCCAATGAGCAGTTCTTC.

This chain joins TRBV5-5 and TRBJ2-7; D uncertain. Trimming took 2 bases from V and 3 from J, leaving 6 bases between them. The germline V gene encodes CDR1 SGHKS and CDR2 YYEKEE (reference sequence). The CDR3 runs 12 residues. The DNA for the CDR3 is TGTGCCAGCAGCTTTAATAACTACGAGCAGTACTTC. Its translation is CASSFNNYEQYF.

This clone was detected only once. The chain uses TRBV4-2 and TRBJ2-2, with D tentatively TRBD1 (7 bases). The CDR3 is made up of 17 amino acids. The germline V gene has CDR1 LGHNA and CDR2 YNFKEQ. Trimming left V 4 bases short and J 1 base short, with 16 bases between. CDR3 protein: CASSPVGGGGNTGELFF. For the CDR3, the DNA is TGTGCCAGCAGCCCGGTCGGAGGGGGCGGGAACACCGGGGAGCTGTTTTTT.

The J gene is TRBJ1-5, the V gene TRBV24-1; D might be TRBD1 (6 bases). This CDR3 spans 12 amino acids. CDR1 is KGHDR, CDR2 SFDVKD, per germline. Between the trimmed V and J ends, which lost 2 bases and 12 bases, there was a span of 10 bases. The CDR3 DNA sequence: TGTGCCACCAGTGATTGGGGCAGGGGCCAGCATTTT. It translates to CATSDWGRGQHF.

This chain links TRBV28 with TRBJ2-5; the D is unclear. The V gene's germline CDR1 is MDHEN and CDR2 SYDVKM. The CDR3 is 14 amino acids. With 6 bases removed from V and 1 base from J, the gap between germline ends came to 12 bases. The CDR3 protein is CASSPGSPQETQYF. The CDR3 DNA follows: TGTGCCAGCAGCCCCGGGTCACCCCAAGAGACCCAGTACTTC. Supplemented by reference TRBV28 and TRBJ2-5, the full variable domain reads DVKVTQSSRYLVKRTGEKVFLECVQDMDHENMFWYRQDPGLGLRLIYFSYDVKMKEKGDIPEGYSVSREKKERFSLILESASTNQTSMYLCASSPGSPQETQYFGPGTRLLVL.

The chain couples TRBV12-3 or TRBV12-4 to TRBJ1-1; D ambiguous. Trimming cost V 7 bases and J 6 bases, with 15 bases left between them. The CDR3 has 13 amino acids. The CDR3 nucleotides read TGTGCCAGCACCTTAGACAACCCAGCTGAAGCTTTCTTT. Its protein is CASTLDNPAEAFF.

The rearrangement uses TRBV6-4 and TRBJ2-1; 8 bases agree with TRBD2. The length of the CDR3 is 13 residues. V was pared by 4 bases and J by 10 bases, with 6 bases of the junction left unmatched. Germline CDR1 MRHNA, CDR2 SNTAGT. The CDR3 loop reads CASSVGRGGEQFF. The CDR3 bases are TGTGCCAGCAGTGTCGGTCGGGGGGGCGAGCAGTTCTTC.

This rearrangement joins TRBV28 to TRBJ1-1; 8 bases line up with TRBD1. The CDR3 sequence is 16 residues long. With 6 bases clipped from V and 0 bases from J, the junction kept 9 bases outside the gene matches. CDR1 MDHEN and CDR2 SYDVKM come from the germline V gene. The CDR3 spells CASRYDRGHVNTEAFF. The CDR3 DNA follows: TGTGCCAGCAGATATGACAGGGGTCACGTGAACACTGAAGCTTTCTTT.

This chain links TRBV6-2 or TRBV6-3 with TRBJ2-1; TRBD1 aligns across 8 bases. This CDR3 contains 12 residues. In germline, CDR1 is MNHEY, CDR2 SVGEGT. V was clipped by 2 bases and J by 12 bases; unmatched bases: 3. The CDR3 bases are TGTGCCAGCAGTTACGCAGACAGGGGGCAGTTCTTC. Its translation: CASSYADRGQFF.